Listed here are 17 T cell receptor beta chains from one sample, sequenced in a study of cytomegalovirus exposure and HLA in healthy donors. Clones were read by immunoSEQ multiplex PCR, and TCRdb kept only the in-frame ones, dropping some. The sample holds about 200,000 clones, over 80% seen once. Sequenced: PBMCs. These receptors were collected from a woman between 18 and 29 years old in good health and CMV-seronegative.

Note on this clone: Other DNA sequences in the sample encode the same CDR3. The CDR3, as DNA: TGTGCCAGCAGTCCTACAGGGAACTATGGCTACACCTTC. Translating gives CASSPTGNYGYTF. The gene calls are TRBV7-6 and TRBJ1-2; perhaps TRBD1 as D (6 bases). This CDR3 contains 13 residues. Trimming stripped 6 bases from V and 2 bases from J, with 10 bases between. Germline CDR1 SGHVS, CDR2 FNYEAQ.

V is TRBV5-1 and J is TRBJ2-5, with D uncertain. CDR1 SGHRS and CDR2 YFSETQ come from the germline V gene. This CDR3 region has 13 residues. The germline V and J ends were trimmed by 2 bases and 0 bases, with 5 bases remaining between them. CDR3: CASSFGHQETQYF. The CDR3 nucleotides read TGCGCCAGCAGCTTCGGACACCAAGAGACCCAGTACTTC.

As to this clone: The sample contains more than one DNA sequence encoding this CDR3. The chain employs TRBV30 and TRBJ1-5; TRBD1 aligns across 8 bases. Germline V gene lookup returns CDR1 GTSNPN and CDR2 SVGIG (reference sequence). J was trimmed by 7 bases and V by 2 bases; bases with no gene match: 4. The CDR3 is 13 amino acids. The chain's CDR3 is CAWSPGGGQPQHF. DNA of the CDR3: TGTGCCTGGAGTCCAGGGGGCGGACAGCCCCAGCATTTT. The variable domain in full, with the rest retrieved from reference TRBV30 and TRBJ1-5, is SQTIHQWPATLVQPVGSPLSLECTVEGTSNPNLYWYRQAAGRGLQLLFYSVGIGQISSEVPQNLSASRPQDRQFILSSKKLLLSDSGFYLCAWSPGGGQPQHFGDGTRLSIL.

This rearrangement joins TRBV5-6 to TRBJ2-1, with 7 nucleotides matching TRBD1. J gave up 12 bases and V 3 bases, and 9 bases lay outside the gene matches. Looked up from germline, CDR1 is SGHDT and CDR2 is YYEEEE. The length of the CDR3 is 13 residues. As DNA, the CDR3 is TGTGCCAGCAGCTCGACAGGGCAACATGGGCAGTTCTTC. Protein product: CASSSTGQHGQFF.

The genes are TRBV30 and TRBJ1-3, with D unclear. The V gene's germline CDR1 is GTSNPN and CDR2 SVGIG (reference sequence). Trimming took 0 bases from V and 11 from J, leaving 14 bases between them. This CDR3 region has 13 residues. CDR3 amino acids: CAWSVGWNGAIYF. For the CDR3, the DNA is TGTGCCTGGAGTGTTGGGTGGAACGGGGCCATATATTTT.

The genes are TRBV2 and TRBJ1-1; TRBD1 might be the D (5 bases). The V and J ends lost 8 bases and 1 base respectively, with 14 bases between them. The CDR3 consists of 14 residues. CDR1 is SNHLY, CDR2 FYNNEI, per germline. The CDR3 DNA is TGTGCCAGCTTGTTCCAGGGCAGGAACACTGAAGCTTTCTTT. The encoded protein is CASLFQGRNTEAFF.

V gene TRBV20-1 combines with J gene TRBJ2-7, with D hard to call. V lost 5 bases, J lost 1 base, and 6 bases lay in between. In germline, CDR1 is DFQATT, CDR2 SNEGSKA (reference sequence). The CDR3 totals 11 residues. The CDR3 DNA sequence: TGCAGTGCTGGCCCTTCCTACGAGCAGTACTTC. Amino acids: CSAGPSYEQYF.

This chain uses TRBV6-4 with TRBJ1-2; tentative D call: TRBD1 (5 bases). Germline-derived CDR1 and CDR2 are MRHNA and SNTAGT. V was pared by 0 bases and J by 5 bases, with 13 bases between. CDR3 length: 15 amino acids. For the CDR3, the DNA is TGTGCCAGCAGTGACTCTCCTGGTGGGGGGTATGGCTACACCTTC. Translation gives CASSDSPGGGYGYTF.

The sample holds a few counts of this clone. The chain employs TRBV7-2 and TRBJ2-5; D is unresolved. This CDR3 region has 15 residues. The germline V gene has CDR1 SGHTA and CDR2 FQGNSA. V shed 0 bases and J shed 4 bases, with 12 bases lying between them. CDR3 region: CASSLAPGPGETQYF. In DNA, the CDR3 is TGTGCCAGCAGCTTAGCGCCGGGTCCGGGAGAGACCCAGTACTTC.

J is TRBJ1-5 and V is TRBV9; D gene ambiguous. Germline V gene lookup returns CDR1 SGDLS and CDR2 YYNGEE. With 3 bases removed from V and 5 bases from J, the gap between germline ends came to 9 bases. This CDR3 has 13 amino acids. The CDR3 DNA reads as TGTGCCAGCAGCGGTTCGCCTCATCAGCCCCAGCATTTT. Protein: CASSGSPHQPQHF.

The chain couples TRBV6-1 to TRBJ2-3; 7 positions match TRBD1. CDR3 length equals 16 residues. The germline V gene has CDR1 MNHNS and CDR2 SASEGT. Unmatched junction bases numbered 8, after V lost 2 bases and J lost 3 bases. The CDR3 protein is CASSETTGSITDTQYF. DNA of the CDR3: TGTGCCAGCAGTGAAACGACAGGGTCGATAACAGATACGCAGTATTTT.

The V and J genes are TRBV2 and TRBJ2-5, with a weak D call TRBD2 (5 bases). Trimming shortened V by 7 bases and J by 2 bases, and 17 bases separated the two germline ends. Germline V CDR1 and CDR2: SNHLY, FYNNEI. This CDR3 is 15 amino acids long. The chain's CDR3 is CASIAGENAQETQYF. The CDR3 bases are TGTGCCAGCATCGCGGGCGAAAATGCTCAAGAGACCCAGTACTTC. The whole variable domain, filled in from reference TRBV2 and TRBJ2-5, reads EPEVTQTPSHQVTQMGQEVILRCVPISNHLYFYWYRQILGQKVEFLVSFYNNEISEKSEIFDDQFSVERPDGSNFTLKIRSTKLEDSAMYFCASIAGENAQETQYFGPGTRLLVL.

This sequence joins TRBV5-1 and TRBJ2-3; a possible D gene is TRBD2 (5 bases). The germline V gene encodes CDR1 SGHRS and CDR2 YFSETQ. This CDR3 region has 14 residues. Trimming stripped 7 bases from V and 5 bases from J, with 17 bases between. The DNA for the CDR3 is TGCGCCAGCTTAGAAGGCGCCGGGATAGATACGCAGTATTTT. Translating it yields CASLEGAGIDTQYF.

The rearrangement joins TRBV18 to TRBJ2-7, with D possibly matching TRBD1 (6 bases). This CDR3 comprises 15 residues. The V gene's germline CDR1 is KGHSH and CDR2 LQKENI. V lost 2 bases and J lost 3, with 14 bases in between. The CDR3 sequence: CASSPEAGAIYEQYF. The CDR3 coding sequence is TGTGCCAGCTCACCAGAGGCAGGGGCAATCTACGAGCAGTACTTC.

The chain is built from TRBV30 and TRBJ1-1, with D possibly TRBD1 on 5 matching bases. V was clipped by 3 bases and J by 1 base, with 9 bases between them. Per the germline V gene, CDR1 is GTSNPN and CDR2 is SVGIG (reference sequence). This CDR3 is 13 amino acids long. CDR3 residues: CAWRNQGNTEAFF. The CDR3 bases are TGTGCCTGGAGGAACCAGGGGAACACTGAAGCTTTCTTT.

The V gene is TRBV5-1, the J gene TRBJ1-1; 10 bases agree with TRBD1. J lost 0 bases, V lost 2 bases, and 13 bases had no gene match. There are 19 residues in the CDR3. CDR1 and CDR2 (germline): SGHRS, YFSETQ. The CDR3, as DNA: TGCGCCAGCAGCTTCAGACCGGGACAGGGGAGGGGCATGAACACTGAAGCTTTCTTT. Translating it yields CASSFRPGQGRGMNTEAFF.

The chain carries TRBV29-1 and TRBJ2-2; the D call may be TRBD1 or TRBD2 (5 bases each). Germline V gene data show CDR1 as SQVTM and CDR2 as ANQGSEA. The CDR3 sequence is 14 residues long. V dropped 4 bases and J dropped 4 bases, with 13 bases sitting between them. The CDR3, as DNA: TGCAGCGTTGTCCCAGGGCGGGCCACCGGGGAGCTGTTTTTT. Translating gives CSVVPGRATGELFF.